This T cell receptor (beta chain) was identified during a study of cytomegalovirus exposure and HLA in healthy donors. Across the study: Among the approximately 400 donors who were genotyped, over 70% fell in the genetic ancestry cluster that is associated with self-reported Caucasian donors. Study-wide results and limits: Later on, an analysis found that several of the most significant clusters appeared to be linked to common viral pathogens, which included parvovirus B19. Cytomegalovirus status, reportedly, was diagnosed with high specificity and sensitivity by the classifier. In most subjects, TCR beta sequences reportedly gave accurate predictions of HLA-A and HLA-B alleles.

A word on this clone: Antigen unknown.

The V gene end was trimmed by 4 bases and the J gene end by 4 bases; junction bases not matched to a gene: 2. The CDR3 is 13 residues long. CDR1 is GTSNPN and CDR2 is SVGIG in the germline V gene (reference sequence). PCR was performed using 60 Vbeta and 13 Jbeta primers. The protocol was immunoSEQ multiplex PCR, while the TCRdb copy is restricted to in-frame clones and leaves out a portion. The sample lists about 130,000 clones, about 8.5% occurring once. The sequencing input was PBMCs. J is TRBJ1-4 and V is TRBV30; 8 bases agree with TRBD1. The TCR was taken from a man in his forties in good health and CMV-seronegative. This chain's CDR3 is CAWTGGFNEKLFF. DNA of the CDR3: TGTGCCTGGACAGGGGGCTTTAATGAAAAACTGTTTTTT.